Below, 5 T cell receptor beta chains from the same sample are listed, as sequenced in a study of graft-versus-host responses after intestinal transplantation. Antigens for these TCRs are unknown. Profiling relied on immunoSEQ multiplex PCR, and the TCRdb table lists in-frame clones only, not all of them. The table shows some 130,000 clones, with around 93% occurring only once. This specimen was unstimulated CD4+ T cells sorted from spleen or lymph node cells, taken before intestinal transplant. The receptors shown here come from a human donor who received an intestinal transplant.

This chain uses TRBV6-5 with TRBJ1-5, with a possible D match to TRBD1 (5 bases). Trimming removed 4 bases at V and 9 bases at J, with 16 bases between. There are 14 residues in the CDR3. CDR1 and CDR2 (germline): MNHEY, SVGAGI. The CDR3 nucleotides are TGTGCCAGCAGTTCACCAGGGTTATTTGGGCCCCAGCATTTT. This sequence encodes CASSSPGLFGPQHF.

This chain joins TRBV27 and TRBJ1-2; TRBD1 might be the D (6 bases). The CDR3 is 14 amino acids. The V end lost 5 bases, the J end lost 8 bases, and 18 bases lay between the germline ends. Germline values: CDR1 MNHEY, CDR2 SMNVEV (reference sequence). The CDR3, as DNA: TGTGCCAGCAGTAATTTCCAGGGGCGAGACGGCTACACCTTC. Amino acid sequence: CASSNFQGRDGYTF.

V and J are TRBV5-1 and TRBJ1-2, with 8 bases lining up with TRBD1. The CDR3 sequence is 14 residues long. With V trimmed by 0 bases and J by 8 bases, 6 bases remained unmatched. Germline V gene lookup returns CDR1 SGHRS and CDR2 YFSETQ. The CDR3 DNA reads TGCGCCAGCAGCTTGGACACAGGGGGTCGCGGCTACACCTTC. This codes for CASSLDTGGRGYTF.

This sequence joins TRBV30 and TRBJ1-1, with 8 bases lining up with TRBD1. This CDR3 comprises 15 residues. Germline V gene data show CDR1 as GTSNPN and CDR2 as SVGIG (reference sequence). The V and J ends lost 2 bases and 4 bases, in that order; junction bases with no gene match: 9. CDR3 residues: CAWSPTLTGGTEAFF. CDR3 nucleotide sequence: TGTGCCTGGAGTCCAACACTTACAGGGGGCACTGAAGCTTTCTTT.

The CDR3 is CASRDRVNQPQHF. The DNA for the CDR3 is TGTGCCAGTAGGGACAGGGTGAATCAGCCCCAGCATTTT. This chain joins TRBV19 and TRBJ1-5; 8 positions match TRBD1. CDR1 LNHDA and CDR2 SQIVND come from the germline V gene (reference sequence). V was pared by 6 bases and J by 4 bases, with 2 bases of the junction left unmatched. The length of the CDR3 is 13 residues.